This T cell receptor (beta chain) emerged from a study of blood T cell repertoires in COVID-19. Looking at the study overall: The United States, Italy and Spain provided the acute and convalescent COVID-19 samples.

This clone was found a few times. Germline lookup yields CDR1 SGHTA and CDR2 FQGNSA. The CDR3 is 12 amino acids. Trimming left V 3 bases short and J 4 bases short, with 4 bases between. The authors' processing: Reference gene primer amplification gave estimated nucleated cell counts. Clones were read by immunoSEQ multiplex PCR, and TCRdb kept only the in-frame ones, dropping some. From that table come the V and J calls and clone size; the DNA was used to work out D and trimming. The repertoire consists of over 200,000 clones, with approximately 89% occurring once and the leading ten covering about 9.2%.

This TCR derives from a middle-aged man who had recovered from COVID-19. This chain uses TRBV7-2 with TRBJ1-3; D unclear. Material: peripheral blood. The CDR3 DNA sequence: TGTGCCAGCAGCTTCGGGGGAAACACCATATATTTT. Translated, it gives CASSFGGNTIYF.